What follows describes a single T cell receptor beta chain. This entry comes from a study of blood T cell repertoires in COVID-19. Across the study: Spain, Italy and the United States supplied samples that represented acute and convalescent COVID-19.

Germline V CDR1 and CDR2: SGHDT, YYEEEE. The V end lost 6 bases, the J end lost 6 bases, and 15 bases lay between the germline ends. The CDR3 totals 14 residues. The assay was immunoSEQ multiplex PCR, and TCRdb's table has in-frame clones only and misses some. This table holds roughly 26,000 clones, around 93% found once. The clonotype was recovered from a human donor in a cohort sampled during active COVID-19. The sequencing input was peripheral blood. The rearrangement links TRBV5-6 to TRBJ1-4; no reliable D call. The CDR3: CASNPLLGDEKLFF. In nucleotides, the CDR3 is TGTGCCAGCAACCCACTCCTCGGGGATGAAAAACTGTTTTTT.